This is a list of T cell receptor beta chains from one sample in a study of T cells in localized non-small cell lung cancer. Measured with immunoSEQ multiplex PCR; TCRdb has only the in-frame clones, and not every one. The top ten clones hold just under 20% of a sample with approximately 54,000 clones, roughly four fifths of them seen once. Sequenced material: peripheral blood, taken before any cancer treatment. Receptors originate from a female donor over 55 with stage II squamous cell lung carcinoma. Each CDR3 is given with its conserved first and last residue. The D gene is left open where the match is weak. Some rows have no size entry. The others give once, few or many, or a class for an expanded clone.

V gene	clone size	J gene	D gene	CDR3 protein	CDR3 DNA
TRBV9	-	TRBJ2-5	TRBD2	CASSVSTSGGSQETQYF	TGTGCCAGCAGCGTATCGACTAGCGGGGGGTCCCAAGAGACCCAGTACTTC
TRBV4-3	-	TRBJ2-3	TRBD2	CASSQGPLAGGADTQYF	TGCGCCAGCAGCCAGGGCCCCCTAGCGGGGGGCGCAGATACGCAGTATTTT
TRBV5-1	-	TRBJ2-5	-	CASSEDRGTQYF	TGCGCCAGCAGCGAGGATCGGGGGACCCAGTACTTC
TRBV25-1	-	TRBJ1-4	-	CASSEFTQGHEKLFF	TGTGCCAGCAGTGAATTCACTCAGGGGCATGAAAAACTGTTTTTT
TRBV18	-	TRBJ2-2	-	CASSPQAQWNTGELFF	TGTGCCAGCTCACCACAGGCTCAATGGAACACCGGGGAGCTGTTTTTT
TRBV2	-	TRBJ2-6	-	CASSPARRSSGANVLTF	TGTGCCAGCAGCCCGGCCCGGCGAAGCTCTGGGGCCAACGTCCTGACTTTC
TRBV9	many	TRBJ1-1	-	CASSTRHRTEAFF	TGTGCCAGCAGCACAAGACACCGCACTGAAGCTTTCTTT
TRBV5-1	-	TRBJ1-2	-	CASSSPARPGGYTF	TGCGCCAGCAGCTCCCCTGCCCGGCCGGGTGGCTACACCTTC
TRBV5-1	-	TRBJ2-6	TRBD1	CASSPRVGTGTTGANVLTF	TGCGCCAGCAGCCCCCGGGTGGGGACAGGAACGACCGGGGCCAACGTCCTGACTTTC
TRBV30	-	TRBJ1-1	-	CAWRAQNTEAFF	TGTGCCTGGAGGGCACAGAACACTGAAGCTTTCTTT
TRBV25-1	-	TRBJ2-7	TRBD1	CASRARTGKGYEQYF	TGTGCCAGCAGGGCGAGGACAGGGAAAGGATACGAGCAGTACTTC
TRBV7-9	once	TRBJ2-3	-	CASSPRVTDTQYF	TGTGCCAGCAGCCCACGAGTGACAGATACGCAGTATTTT
TRBV2	-	TRBJ2-7	-	CASSAGFSRHYEQYF	TGTGCCAGCAGCGCGGGCTTTAGCAGACACTACGAGCAGTACTTC
TRBV10-1	-	TRBJ2-2	-	CASSGDSGELFF	TGCGCCAGCAGTGGGGACTCTGGGGAGCTGTTTTTT
TRBV7-2	-	TRBJ2-1	TRBD1	CASSPEGTGGSYNEQFF	TGTGCCAGCAGCCCAGAAGGGACAGGGGGGTCCTACAATGAGCAGTTCTTC
TRBV19	-	TRBJ2-2	TRBD1	CASSIGTVSGELFF	TGTGCCAGTAGTATCGGGACAGTTTCCGGGGAGCTGTTTTTT
TRBV2	-	TRBJ1-6	TRBD1	CASRADRAPYNSPLHF	TGTGCCAGCAGGGCCGACAGGGCCCCTTATAATTCACCCCTCCACTTT
TRBV11-3	-	TRBJ2-2	TRBD1	CASSLGQGAGGELFF	TGTGCCAGCAGCTTAGGGCAGGGGGCGGGCGGGGAGCTGTTTTTT
TRBV5-1	once	TRBJ2-6	-	CASSLAGSGANVLTF	TGCGCCAGCAGCTTGGCAGGGTCTGGGGCCAACGTCCTGACTTTC
TRBV9	-	TRBJ2-2	TRBD2	CASSGRDYITGELFF	TGTGCCAGCAGCGGCCGGGACTATATCACCGGGGAGCTGTTTTTT
TRBV11-2	once	TRBJ2-7	TRBD2	CASSLGHLAGGPNRYEQYF	TGTGCCAGCAGCTTAGGTCACCTAGCGGGGGGCCCGAACCGCTACGAGCAGTACTTC
TRBV6-8	few	TRBJ2-7	-	CASSSPGTGPYEQYF	TGTGCCAGCAGCTCTCCCGGGACGGGCCCCTACGAGCAGTACTTC
TRBV7-2	-	TRBJ1-4	TRBD1	CASRPTGGEEKLFF	TGTGCCAGCAGGCCGACAGGGGGCGAGGAAAAACTGTTTTTT
TRBV9	few	TRBJ2-6	-	CASSEGTLGANVLTF	TGTGCCAGCAGCGAGGGGACTCTGGGGGCCAACGTCCTGACTTTC
TRBV19	-	TRBJ2-6	-	CASSMGSGANVLTF	TGTGCCAGTAGTATGGGTTCGGGGGCCAACGTCCTGACTTTC
TRBV5-1	-	TRBJ2-1	TRBD2	CASSLRTSGVNEQFF	TGCGCCAGCAGCTTGAGGACTAGCGGGGTTAATGAGCAGTTCTTC
TRBV30	-	TRBJ2-2	-	CAWTRDTGELFF	TGTGCCTGGACTAGGGACACCGGGGAGCTGTTTTTT
TRBV6-5	-	TRBJ1-5	-	CASTLRAGQPQHF	TGTGCCAGCACCCTCCGAGCCGGTCAGCCCCAGCATTTT
TRBV11-2	once	TRBJ2-7	-	CASSLVAWTVSYEQYF	TGTGCCAGCAGCTTAGTAGCATGGACAGTCTCCTACGAGCAGTACTTC
TRBV7-2	once	TRBJ1-1	TRBD1	CASSPSGTGGNLNTEAFF	TGTGCCAGCAGCCCCTCGGGGACAGGGGGAAACCTAAACACTGAAGCTTTCTTT
TRBV28	-	TRBJ1-5	-	CASGQSMGAQHF	TGTGCCAGCGGACAGTCCATGGGGGCCCAGCATTTT
TRBV5-1	-	TRBJ2-7	-	CASNPGGATYEQYF	TGCGCCAGCAACCCGGGCGGGGCAACCTACGAGCAGTACTTC
TRBV29-1	-	TRBJ1-1	-	CSVEDTVRVAFF	TGCAGCGTTGAAGACACAGTGCGGGTAGCTTTCTTT
TRBV2	-	TRBJ2-7	-	CASSEARGALPPYEQYF	TGTGCCAGCAGTGAAGCGCGAGGGGCTTTGCCCCCCTACGAGCAGTACTTC
TRBV4-1	-	TRBJ1-4	-	CASSQGPAVVEKLFF	TGCGCCAGCAGCCAAGGACCAGCCGTCGTTGAAAAACTGTTTTTT
TRBV5-6	-	TRBJ1-5	TRBD1	CASSAGQGDSNQPQHF	TGTGCCAGCAGCGCAGGACAGGGGGATAGCAATCAGCCCCAGCATTTT
TRBV30	-	TRBJ1-2	-	CAWSSRQGGRYGYTF	TGTGCCTGGAGTAGTAGGCAGGGAGGGCGGTATGGCTACACCTTC
TRBV7-9	-	TRBJ1-1	-	CASSSPAGAGNTEAFF	TGTGCCAGCAGCTCCCCGGCAGGGGCTGGTAACACTGAAGCTTTCTTT
TRBV30	-	TRBJ1-3	-	CAWSVGGAGGDTIYF	TGTGCCTGGAGTGTTGGAGGGGCCGGAGGAGACACCATATATTTT
TRBV4-1	few	TRBJ2-7	TRBD1	CASAGGQGPYEQYF	TGCGCCAGCGCCGGCGGACAGGGCCCCTACGAGCAGTACTTC
TRBV7-9	-	TRBJ2-6	-	CAPGRSGANVLTF	TGTGCCCCGGGGAGGTCCGGGGCCAACGTCCTGACTTTC
TRBV18	-	TRBJ2-1	-	CASSPQELRFTGLNSYNEQFF	TGTGCCAGCTCACCCCAAGAACTTAGATTTACAGGGTTGAACTCCTACAATGAGCAGTTCTTC
TRBV15	-	TRBJ2-7	-	CATSSRGYEQYF	TGTGCCACCAGCAGCAGGGGTTACGAGCAGTACTTC
TRBV27	-	TRBJ2-6	TRBD1	CASSRGQGANVLTF	TGTGCCAGCAGCAGGGGGCAGGGGGCCAACGTCCTGACTTTC
TRBV27	medium-sized	TRBJ1-6	-	CASSRAFYNSPLHF	TGTGCCAGCAGTAGGGCCTTCTATAATTCACCCCTCCACTTT
TRBV11-3	-	TRBJ1-2	TRBD1	CASSFQGGGGYTF	TGTGCCAGCAGCTTTCAAGGGGGCGGTGGCTACACCTTC
TRBV7-2	few	TRBJ1-1	-	CASSSQKGGTTEAFF	TGTGCCAGCAGCTCCCAGAAGGGCGGGACCACTGAAGCTTTCTTT